Shown below are 22 T cell receptor beta chains from a single sample sequenced in a study of molecular identifiers for immune sequencing clone quantification. TCRdb re-called the PCR reads with MiXCR, one entry per CDR3 protein. The sample includes 490,000 or so distinct CDR3 sequences, around 21% of them seen just once. The sample consisted of naive CD8+ T cells from blood, with Jurkat cell RNA spiked in. The sample's subset: FACS-sorted CD8+CD4-CCR7+CD45RA+ naive T cells. All receptors come from a human donor in good health. Some libraries in this study had Jurkat cell RNA spiked in.

In this sample, this clonotype turned up many times. The chain carries TRBV24-1 and TRBJ2-2; the D is unclear. This CDR3 spans 15 amino acids. CDR1 KGHDR and CDR2 SFDVKD come from the germline V gene. Deletions cut 4 bases from V and 1 base from J, with 9 bases between. The CDR3 DNA reads as TGTGCCACCAGTGACCCTGACTTGAACACCGGGGAGCTGTTTTTT. Translating gives CATSDPDLNTGELFF.

This clonotype was found a few times. The CDR3: CASNHWQNYGYTF. The DNA for the CDR3 is TGTGCCAGCAACCACTGGCAGAACTATGGCTACACCTTC. The chain couples TRBV6-2 or TRBV6-3 to TRBJ1-2, with D uncertain. This CDR3 has 13 residues. Germline V gene sequence: CDR1 MNHEY, CDR2 SVGEGT. The V and J ends lost 7 bases and 2 bases respectively, with 11 bases between them.

In its sample, this clonotype was seen many times. This CDR3 is CASSFQYQETQYF. The CDR3 DNA follows: TGCGCCAGCAGCTTCCAGTACCAAGAGACCCAGTACTTC. The chain recombines TRBV5-1 with TRBJ2-5; D ambiguous. The CDR3 runs to 13 residues. CDR1 and CDR2 from the germline V gene are SGHRS and YFSETQ. V lost 2 bases and J 0 bases, leaving 5 bases between the germline ends.

The V gene is TRBV4-3, the J gene TRBJ2-1; D is perhaps TRBD2 (7 bases). Germline lookup yields CDR1 LGHNA and CDR2 YSLEER. Trimming cost V 2 bases and J 9 bases, with 23 bases left between them. The CDR3 runs to 17 residues. CDR3 coding DNA: TGCGCCAGCAGCCAACTTGTGGGGGGGGGGGGGCCGATTGAGCAGTTCTTC. It is translated as CASSQLVGGGGPIEQFF.

Turning to this clonotype: A much more abundant neighbour one base away suggests this may be a read error. The chain has TRBV5-6 and TRBJ1-5, with 7 bases matching TRBD1. Germline CDR1 is SGHDT and CDR2 is YYEEEE. This CDR3 contains 16 residues. V lost 4 bases, J lost 3 bases, and 10 bases stayed unmatched. The chain's CDR3 is CASSLAAQGVNQPQHF. In nucleotides, the CDR3 is TGTGCCAGCAGCCTCGCCGCCCAGGGGGTCAATCAGCCCCAGCATTTT.

This clonotype appeared many times. The rearrangement joins TRBV12-5 to TRBJ2-7; D gene uncertain. Trimming stripped 2 bases from V and 1 base from J, with 12 bases between. CDR1 is LGHNT, CDR2 FRNRAP, per germline. The CDR3 contains 15 residues. As DNA, the CDR3 is TGTGCTAGTGGTTTGACGGGTGACCGGTCCTACGAGCAGTACTTC. It codes for CASGLTGDRSYEQYF.

This clonotype was observed a few times. The chain uses TRBV28 and TRBJ1-4; TRBD1 might be the D (6 bases). Germline CDR1 reads MDHEN; CDR2 reads SYDVKM. The V and J ends lost 5 bases and 11 bases respectively, with 12 bases between them. CDR3 length equals 12 residues. The CDR3 loop is CASSPQGRKLFF. The CDR3 DNA reads TGTGCCAGCAGTCCACAGGGACGGAAACTGTTTTTT.

This clonotype appeared many times. The chain uses TRBV27 and TRBJ2-7, with 7 bases aligning to TRBD2. The CDR3 length is 14 residues. Germline trimming cut 1 base from V and 3 bases from J; bases unmatched to any gene: 3. Looked up from germline, CDR1 is MNHEY and CDR2 is SMNVEV (reference sequence). As DNA, the CDR3 is TGTGCCAGCAGTTTATGGGGGGAGGGCTACGAGCAGTACTTC. Its protein product is CASSLWGEGYEQYF.

This clonotype has at least ten counts. This chain connects TRBV7-2 to TRBJ2-3; a possible D gene is TRBD2 (5 bases). Trimming cost V 4 bases and J 4 bases, with 12 bases left between them. The CDR3 spans 14 residues. From germline, CDR1 is SGHTA and CDR2 FQGNSA. CDR3 nucleotides: TGTGCCAGCAGCTCGGGGTTTTTCCCAGATACGCAGTATTTT. It translates to CASSSGFFPDTQYF. Drawing the rest from reference TRBV7-2 and TRBJ2-3, the complete variable domain is GAGVSQSPSNKVTEKGKDVELRCDPISGHTALYWYRQSLGQGLEFLIYFQGNSAPDKSGLPSDRFSAERTGGSVSTLTIQRTQQEDSAVYLCASSSGFFPDTQYFGPGTRLTVL.

The table lists this clonotype with many counts. The chain has TRBV12-3 or TRBV12-4 and TRBJ2-1, with D possibly being TRBD2 (6 bases). The ends were cut back, 5 bases at V and 6 bases at J, with 14 bases in the middle. The CDR3 sequence is 14 residues long. CDR3 coding DNA: TGTGCCAGCAGTCCCTTCGGGAGAGGCAATGAGCAGTTCTTC. Translated: CASSPFGRGNEQFF.

As to this clonotype: A junction boundary mismatches the germline segment, possibly from a read error. The chain uses TRBV28 and TRBJ2-7; D is undetermined. This CDR3 spans 15 amino acids. Germline V gives CDR1 MDHEN, CDR2 SYDVKM. This CDR3 is CAGSLGREYSYEQYF. CDR3 nucleotides: TGTGCCGGCAGTTTGGGTAGGGAATACTCCTACGAGCAGTACTTC.

In its sample, this clonotype was seen a few times. It is likely a read error, because the conserved phenylalanine at the end of the CDR3 is missing. The V and J genes are TRBV13 and TRBJ1-2; TRBD1 is a possible D gene (5 bases). Trimming cost V 9 bases and J 0 bases, with 11 bases left between them. Germline loops: CDR1 PRHDT, CDR2 FYEKMQ (reference sequence). The CDR3 extends over 13 amino acids. This CDR3 reads CASTGRTNYGYTL. In DNA form, the CDR3 reads TGTGCCAGTACGGGACGGACTAACTATGGCTACACCCTC.

CDR3 nucleotide sequence: TGTGCCAGCAGCGTGTTCGGAACGGGACAGGGGATGTACGAGCAGTACTTC. The encoded protein is CASSVFGTGQGMYEQYF. The V gene is TRBV7-2, the J gene TRBJ2-7; 10 bases are a match to TRBD1. J gave up 4 bases and V 5 bases, and 14 bases lay outside the gene matches. The CDR3 spans 17 residues. Germline assignment: CDR1 SGHTA and CDR2 FQGNSA.

The chain recombines TRBV9 with TRBJ2-3; D not certain. The CDR3 loop spans 15 amino acids. The germline V gene encodes CDR1 SGDLS and CDR2 YYNGEE. V was clipped by 0 bases and J by 2 bases, with 10 bases between them. CDR3 DNA sequence: TGTGCCAGCAGCGTAGAGGACCGACTCACAGATACGCAGTATTTT. It codes for CASSVEDRLTDTQYF.

This clonotype has more than one count but fewer than ten. This sequence may be a read error, since a much larger clone differs from it by one base. CDR3 in amino acids: CASGLSTGLGEQYF. The CDR3 coding sequence is TGCGCCAGCGGCCTATCGACAGGCCTGGGCGAGCAGTACTTC. The V call is TRBV4-3, the J call TRBJ2-7, with D possibly matching TRBD1 (6 bases). The CDR3 runs to 14 residues. Trimming removed 8 bases at V and 6 bases at J, with 20 bases between. Germline V gives CDR1 LGHNA, CDR2 YSLEER.

This chain joins TRBV20-1 and TRBJ2-7, with 10 bases aligning to TRBD2. The J segment lost 5 bases and the V segment lost 4 bases, leaving 8 bases of the junction unmatched. The CDR3 has 14 residues. Germline CDR1 and CDR2: DFQATT and SNEGSKA (reference sequence). CDR3 in DNA: TGCAGTGCTAAGTCCGGGACTAGCGTCGACGAGCAGTACTTC. Its translation: CSAKSGTSVDEQYF.

Points on this clonotype: A much larger clone lies one base from this, so it may be a read error. The genes are TRBV7-9 and TRBJ1-4, with D maybe TRBD1 (6 bases). The CDR3 sequence is 15 residues long. Germline V CDR1 and CDR2: SEHNR, FQNEAQ (reference sequence). DNA of the CDR3: TGTGCCATCAGCCAAACACTAGGGGGTAATGAAAAACTGTTTTTT. The encoded protein is CAISQTLGGNEKLFF.

This clonotype was seen many times. This chain uses TRBV27 with TRBJ1-3, with unresolved D. Trimming took 4 bases from V and 2 from J, leaving 15 bases between them. The CDR3 sequence is 16 residues long. Looked up from germline, CDR1 is MNHEY and CDR2 is SMNVEV (reference sequence). In DNA form, the CDR3 reads TGTGCCAGCAGTTCCCGCCCCCTCGGCGCTGGAAACACCATATATTTT. It encodes CASSSRPLGAGNTIYF.

This clonotype showed up just a few times. CDR3 bases: TGTGCCAGCAGACCCACTAGCGGGGGGGTGAACTACAATGAGCAGTTCTTC. It specifies CASRPTSGGVNYNEQFF. The rearrangement links TRBV12-3 or TRBV12-4 to TRBJ2-1; 13 nucleotides align to TRBD2. This CDR3 is 17 amino acids long. V gave up 6 bases and J gave up 3 bases; unmatched junction bases: 8.

As to this clonotype: Relative to the germline gene, one junction end is altered; a read error may explain this. V is TRBV30 and J is TRBJ2-1; the D is unclear. In germline, CDR1 is GTSNPN, CDR2 SVGIG (reference sequence). The CDR3 spans 13 residues. CDR3 DNA sequence: TGTGCCTGGAGTCGCGACTCCCACAATGAGCAGTTCTTC. It specifies CAWSRDSHNEQFF.

This clonotype was detected ten times or more. The chain couples TRBV3-1 to TRBJ2-5; D is possibly TRBD2 (5 bases). Germline V gene sequence: CDR1 LGHDT, CDR2 YNNKEL (reference sequence). The CDR3 loop spans 15 amino acids. V was cut by 5 bases and J by 2 bases, with 15 bases left in between. The CDR3 DNA reads as TGTGCCAGCAGCTTTCCCACTAGACCACAAGAGACCCAGTACTTC. Encoded protein: CASSFPTRPQETQYF.

This clonotype appeared a single time. V is TRBV6-2 or TRBV6-3 and J is TRBJ1-1; D is unresolved. Trimming took 2 bases from V and 1 from J, leaving 8 bases between them. The CDR3 spans 14 residues. Per germline, CDR1 MNHEY and CDR2 SVGEGT. The CDR3 reads CASSYVGRNTEAFF. CDR3 bases: TGTGCCAGCAGTTACGTCGGCAGGAACACTGAAGCTTTCTTT.